These 30 T cell receptor beta chains share one sample of origin, sequenced in a study of control samples from healthy donors and cancer patients (dated by TCRdb to the early 2020s). Libraries were prepared through the immunoSEQ multiplex PCR assay. What TCRdb holds here is the immuneACCESS table cut down to in-frame rearrangements. Part of the clones is not present; checked against another copy, under half of the missing clones reflect an unresolved V gene, and the others are unexplained. This sample has about 96,000 clones in its table, and approximately 93% of those were observed once. Clones ranked in the top ten supply 8% of the sample. Sequenced sample: blood. Receptors originate from a man younger than 35 in good health.

The V and J genes are TRBV9 and TRBJ2-1; D may correspond to TRBD1 or TRBD2 (5 bases each). The V gene lost 0 bases and the J gene lost 6 bases, with 13 bases spanning the gap. CDR1 is SGDLS, CDR2 YYNGEE, per germline. The CDR3 spans 15 residues. The CDR3: CASSVGVGVSNEQFF. CDR3 bases: TGTGCCAGCAGCGTAGGAGTGGGGGTAAGCAATGAGCAGTTCTTC.

The CDR3 coding sequence is TGTGCCAGCACCCCCGAGGGGGACACTGAAGCTTTCTTT. This translates into CASTPEGDTEAFF. V gene TRBV6-5 combines with J gene TRBJ1-1; D perhaps matches TRBD1 (6 bases). Between the trimmed V and J ends, which lost 7 bases and 3 bases, there was a span of 12 bases. The CDR3 spans 13 residues. Germline V gene data show CDR1 as MNHEY and CDR2 as SVGAGI.

CDR3 loop: CASSYPGQQETQYF. For the CDR3, the DNA is TGTGCCAGCAGTTACCCGGGACAGCAAGAGACCCAGTACTTC. The chain recombines TRBV6-6 with TRBJ2-5; 7 bases line up with TRBD1. The V gene's germline CDR1 is MNHNY and CDR2 SVGAGI (reference sequence). This CDR3 spans 14 amino acids. The V segment lost 2 bases and the J segment 2 bases; nucleotides outside the gene matches: 2.

The V call is TRBV11-2, the J call TRBJ2-5, with 7 bases that match TRBD1. J was trimmed by 5 bases and V by 6 bases; bases with no gene match: 9. There are 14 residues in the CDR3. Germline values: CDR1 SGHAT, CDR2 FQNNGV. The CDR3 is CASSLQGWLETQYF. The CDR3 bases are TGTGCCAGCAGTTTACAGGGGTGGTTGGAGACCCAGTACTTC. The full variable domain, its missing parts supplied by reference TRBV11-2 and TRBJ2-5, is EAGVAQSPRYKIIEKRQSVAFWCNPISGHATLYWYQQILGQGPKLLIQFQNNGVVDDSQLPKDRFSAERLKGVDSTLKIQPAKLEDSAVYLCASSLQGWLETQYFGPGTRLLVL.

This rearrangement joins TRBV30 to TRBJ1-2, with no clear D. The CDR3 has 16 amino acids. Germline assignment: CDR1 GTSNPN and CDR2 SVGIG (reference sequence). The V and J ends lost 4 bases and 3 bases respectively, with 21 bases between them. The CDR3 protein is CAWTSEVGRLHYGYTF. The DNA for the CDR3 is TGTGCCTGGACATCAGAGGTCGGGCGGCTACACTATGGCTACACCTTC.

The chain is built from TRBV7-2 and TRBJ2-7, with D maybe TRBD2 (6 bases). Trimming cost V 5 bases and J 4 bases, with 15 bases left between them. This CDR3 comprises 14 residues. CDR1 is SGHTA, CDR2 FQGNSA, per germline. CDR3 amino acids: CASSQRDSVYEQYF. In nucleotides, the CDR3 is TGTGCCAGCAGCCAGAGGGACTCGGTTTACGAGCAGTACTTC.

CDR3 in amino acids: CASSQQEKTQYF. Written as DNA, the CDR3 is TGCGCCAGCAGCCAACAGGAGAAGACCCAGTACTTC. J is TRBJ2-5 and V is TRBV5-1; a weak D match, TRBD1 (5 bases). CDR1 and CDR2 from the germline V gene are SGHRS and YFSETQ. This CDR3 region has 12 residues. Trimming shortened V by 4 bases and J by 6 bases, and 10 bases separated the two germline ends.

V and J are TRBV3-1 (or the pseudogene TRBV3-2) and TRBJ1-5, with a weak D call TRBD1 (6 bases). The CDR3 spans 16 residues. Germline values: CDR1 LGHDT, CDR2 YNNKEL (reference sequence). The V and J ends lost 2 bases and 0 bases respectively, with 11 bases between them. The CDR3: CASSQTGTYSNQPQHF. In DNA form, the CDR3 reads TGTGCCAGCAGCCAAACAGGGACGTATAGCAATCAGCCCCAGCATTTT.

V is TRBV5-1 and J is TRBJ2-5; D gene uncertain. V shed 4 bases and J shed 5 bases, with 6 bases lying between them. The CDR3 totals 11 residues. CDR1 and CDR2 from the germline V gene are SGHRS and YFSETQ. The CDR3 loop is CASSKEETQYF. The CDR3 coding sequence is TGCGCCAGCAGCAAGGAGGAGACCCAGTACTTC.

V usage is TRBV3-1 (or the pseudogene TRBV3-2) and J usage is TRBJ1-3; 7 positions match TRBD1. J gave up 5 bases and V 4 bases, and 20 bases lay outside the gene matches. The CDR3 covers 19 residues. Germline CDR1 LGHDT, CDR2 YNNKEL (reference sequence). The CDR3 here is CASSPKNLGQVFVRNTIYF. The DNA of the CDR3 is TGTGCCAGCAGCCCCAAGAACCTTGGACAGGTATTCGTAAGAAACACCATATATTTT.

This clone was recorded once. This sequence joins TRBV3-1 (or the pseudogene TRBV3-2) and TRBJ2-5, with D perhaps TRBD1 or TRBD2 (5 bases each). The CDR3 has 15 amino acids. Between the trimmed V and J ends, which lost 1 base and 5 bases, there was a span of 14 bases. Germline V CDR1 and CDR2: LGHDT, YNNKEL (reference sequence). In DNA, the CDR3 is TGTGCCAGCAGCCAAGGTCCGGGGCGGCGGGAGACCCAGTACTTC. It codes for CASSQGPGRRETQYF.

The chain has TRBV18 and TRBJ1-2, with 8 nucleotides matching TRBD1. From germline, CDR1 is KGHSH and CDR2 LQKENI. There are 15 residues in the CDR3. V lost 2 bases and J lost 0; bases outside the gene matches: 2. CDR3 in DNA: TGTGCCAGCTCACCAATACAGGGGGCTAACTATGGCTACACCTTC. Its translation is CASSPIQGANYGYTF.

The chain has TRBV9 and TRBJ1-2; TRBD1 might be the D (5 bases). Trimming left V 3 bases short and J 0 bases short, with 12 bases between. From germline, CDR1 is SGDLS and CDR2 YYNGEE. This CDR3 has 15 amino acids. The CDR3: CASSDSRETNYGYTF. The CDR3 DNA follows: TGTGCCAGCAGCGATAGCAGGGAGACTAACTATGGCTACACCTTC.

This clone was found a few times. The chain has TRBV6-2 or TRBV6-3 and TRBJ1-1, with TRBD1 matching 9 bases. V lost 5 bases to trimming and J lost 6 bases; unmatched junction nucleotides: 7. The CDR3 is 14 amino acids. Germline CDR1 MNHEY, CDR2 SVGEGT. CDR3 loop: CASSTGGASAEAFF. CDR3 coding DNA: TGTGCCAGCAGTACAGGGGGCGCCTCGGCTGAAGCTTTCTTT.

The chain has TRBV19 and TRBJ1-5; possible D gene TRBD1, 5 bases. V lost 3 bases, J lost 3 bases, and 24 bases lay in between. This CDR3 is 19 amino acids long. Germline CDR1 and CDR2: LNHDA and SQIVND (reference sequence). CDR3 loop: CASSMTGRDGTVVNQPQHF. The CDR3 region has the DNA TGTGCCAGTAGTATGACGGGCAGGGACGGTACAGTCGTCAATCAGCCCCAGCATTTT. Combining the CDR3 with reference TRBV19 and TRBJ1-5 gives the whole variable domain DGGITQSPKYLFRKEGQNVTLSCEQNLNHDAMYWYRQDPGQGLRLIYYSQIVNDFQKGDIAEGYSVSREKKESFPLTVTSAQKNPTAFYLCASSMTGRDGTVVNQPQHFGDGTRLSIL.

The chain uses TRBV6-2 or TRBV6-3 and TRBJ1-2; TRBD1 aligns across 9 bases. Germline V gene lookup returns CDR1 MNHEY and CDR2 SVGEGT. Losses at the gene ends were 2 bases for V and 10 bases for J; bases not matched to a gene: 8. The CDR3 runs to 14 residues. CDR3 amino acids: CASSYREGQGTYTF. For the CDR3, the DNA is TGTGCCAGCAGTTACCGGGAAGGACAGGGGACCTACACCTTC.

V is TRBV6-4 and J is TRBJ1-5; D is ambiguous. CDR1 and CDR2 (germline): MRHNA, SNTAGT. This CDR3 contains 13 residues. V was clipped by 4 bases and J by 4 bases, with 8 bases between them. CDR3 sequence: CASSVSLNQPQHF. DNA for the CDR3: TGTGCCAGCAGTGTATCGTTGAATCAGCCCCAGCATTTT.

V and J are TRBV11-2 and TRBJ1-1, with TRBD1 matching over 9 bases. Losses at the gene ends were 4 bases for V and 4 bases for J; bases not matched to a gene: 19. Germline loops: CDR1 SGHAT, CDR2 FQNNGV. The CDR3 totals 19 residues. Here the CDR3 DNA reads TGTGCCAGCAGCTCCTTACTTTTGACAGGGGGAAGGGAATTCACTGAAGCTTTCTTT. Amino acid sequence: CASSSLLLTGGREFTEAFF.

This clone is medium-sized (0.01 to 0.1%). This chain connects TRBV6-5 to TRBJ2-2; 12 bases are a match to TRBD2. V shed 7 bases, J shed 6 bases, and the junction held 6 bases outside the gene matches. CDR3 size: 15 residues. Germline V CDR1 and CDR2: MNHEY, SVGAGI. CDR3 nucleotide sequence: TGTGCCAGCATATCTAGCGGGGGGGCGGCCGGGGAGCTGTTTTTT. Translating it yields CASISSGGAAGELFF.

This clone showed up just a few times. The V call is TRBV28, the J call TRBJ1-5; no clear D gene. Germline V gives CDR1 MDHEN, CDR2 SYDVKM. The CDR3 sequence is 15 residues long. Between the trimmed V and J ends, which lost 4 bases and 1 base, there was a span of 11 bases. CDR3 bases: TGTGCCAGCAGTTCCCCGAGGGCCAGCAATCAGCCCCAGCATTTT. This sequence encodes CASSSPRASNQPQHF.

V and J are TRBV5-1 and TRBJ1-1, with D hard to call. This CDR3 is built from 14 residues. Germline values: CDR1 SGHRS, CDR2 YFSETQ. V lost 9 bases, J lost 1 base, and 16 bases lay in between. This CDR3 reads CATTDSSRNTEAFF. The DNA of the CDR3 is TGCGCCACCACTGACTCCTCACGGAACACTGAAGCTTTCTTT. Drawing the rest from reference TRBV5-1 and TRBJ1-1, the complete variable domain is KAGVTQTPRYLIKTRGQQVTLSCSPISGHRSVSWYQQTPGQGLQFLFEYFSETQRNKGNFPGRFSGRQFSNSRSEMNVSTLELGDSALYLCATTDSSRNTEAFFGQGTRLTVV.

The J gene is TRBJ1-5, the V gene TRBV7-2, with 7 nucleotides matching TRBD1. V was clipped by 1 base and J by 3 bases; unmatched bases: 3. CDR1 and CDR2 from the germline V gene are SGHTA and FQGNSA. CDR3 length: 15 amino acids. CDR3 sequence (DNA): TGTGCCAGCAGCTTAGTGACAGGGATCAATCAGCCCCAGCATTTT. Its translation is CASSLVTGINQPQHF.

The gene calls are TRBV2 and TRBJ2-1; 9 nucleotides match TRBD1. CDR3 length: 16 residues. The V gene end was trimmed by 6 bases and the J gene end by 1 base; junction bases not matched to a gene: 7. Per germline, CDR1 SNHLY and CDR2 FYNNEI. CDR3 nucleotide sequence: TGTGCCAGCAGGACCGGGACAGGGTTGTCCTACAATGAGCAGTTCTTC. Encoded protein: CASRTGTGLSYNEQFF.

V usage is TRBV16 and J usage is TRBJ1-3; D ambiguous. V lost 4 bases, J lost 2 bases, and 9 bases lay in between. CDR3 length: 14 residues. Germline CDR1 KGHSY, CDR2 FQNENV. The CDR3 region has the DNA TGTGCCAGCAGCCCCCAGTATACTGGAAACACCATATATTTT. The encoded protein is CASSPQYTGNTIYF.

The CDR3 loop is CASTDSLYGYTF. The CDR3 DNA reads as TGTGCCAGCACAGATTCTCTCTATGGCTACACCTTC. The chain links TRBV14 to TRBJ1-2; no definite D call. There are 12 residues in the CDR3. Germline V gives CDR1 SGHDN, CDR2 FVKESK. V was shortened by 7 bases and J by 4 bases, with 10 bases between the two germline ends.

This chain joins TRBV4-1 and TRBJ2-7; 8 nucleotides align to TRBD2. Germline V gene lookup returns CDR1 MGHRA and CDR2 YSYEKL. Unmatched junction bases numbered 7, after V lost 4 bases and J lost 2 bases. The CDR3 sequence is 15 residues long. The CDR3 protein is CASSPTGTSTYEQYF. CDR3 DNA sequence: TGCGCCAGCAGCCCCACCGGGACTAGTACCTACGAGCAGTACTTC.

This chain joins TRBV7-3 and TRBJ1-1; no firm D call. The V end lost 0 bases, the J end lost 6 bases, and 8 bases lay between the germline ends. The CDR3 is 13 residues long. In germline, CDR1 is SGHTA, CDR2 FQGTGA. The CDR3: CASSLTSRAEAFF. The CDR3 DNA is TGTGCCAGCAGCTTAACGTCAAGAGCTGAAGCTTTCTTT. Variable domain in full (rest from reference TRBV7-3 and TRBJ1-1): GAGVSQTPSNKVTEKGKYVELRCDPISGHTALYWYRQSLGQGPEFLIYFQGTGAADDSGLPNDRFFAVRPEGSVSTLKIQRTERGDSAVYLCASSLTSRAEAFFGQGTRLTVV.

V gene TRBV6-5 combines with J gene TRBJ1-1; TRBD1 is a possible D gene (5 bases). The germline V and J ends were trimmed by 4 bases and 0 bases, with 12 bases remaining between them. The CDR3 has 15 amino acids. Germline values: CDR1 MNHEY, CDR2 SVGAGI. CDR3 amino acids: CASSLLTDLNTEAFF. The CDR3 nucleotides are TGTGCCAGCAGTTTACTGACAGACCTGAACACTGAAGCTTTCTTT.

This chain uses TRBV18 with TRBJ2-7; 8 nucleotides match TRBD1. Unmatched junction bases numbered 13, after V lost 2 bases and J lost 4 bases. The CDR3 is made up of 17 amino acids. Germline V gene lookup returns CDR1 KGHSH and CDR2 LQKENI. The CDR3 region is CASSPGFGQGAGYEQYF. The CDR3 DNA sequence: TGTGCCAGCTCACCAGGGTTCGGCCAGGGGGCCGGTTACGAGCAGTACTTC.

The chain employs TRBV18 and TRBJ2-6, with D unclear. V lost 3 bases to trimming and J lost 0 bases, with 9 bases between them. Germline assignment: CDR1 KGHSH and CDR2 LQKENI. The CDR3 loop spans 16 amino acids. Here the CDR3 reads CASSPLLLSGANVLTF. The CDR3 DNA follows: TGTGCCAGCTCACCTCTTCTTCTCTCTGGGGCCAACGTCCTGACTTTC.